Following are 21 T cell receptor beta chains from one sample sequenced in a study of blood T cell repertoires in COVID-19. Sequenced by immunoSEQ multiplex PCR; TCRdb stores in-frame clones only, minus some. The repertoire has roughly 520,000 clones, around 87% of them found once; the top ten carry 1.8%. The specimen sequenced was PBMCs or T cells enriched from blood (not recorded which). These receptors were taken from a woman aged 40 to 49 who had recovered from COVID-19.

The chain combines TRBV28 with TRBJ2-5; D is perhaps TRBD2 (5 bases). From germline, CDR1 is MDHEN and CDR2 SYDVKM. V was trimmed by 3 bases and J by 5 bases, leaving 13 bases between them. The CDR3 runs 14 residues. CDR3 nucleotide sequence: TGTGCCAGCAGTTTTGTTGGACGGGATGAGACCCAGTACTTC. It encodes CASSFVGRDETQYF.

The CDR3 region is CASSGLTQGRGHGEQYF. The CDR3 DNA reads TGTGCCAGCAGTGGATTGACACAGGGTAGGGGTCATGGCGAGCAGTACTTC. This chain links TRBV27 with TRBJ2-7; weak D call: TRBD1 (6 bases). This CDR3 has 17 residues. V lost 5 bases and J lost 6, with 26 bases in between. The germline CDR1 and CDR2 sequences are MNHEY and SMNVEV (reference sequence).

The gene calls are TRBV29-1 and TRBJ2-5; tentatively, D is TRBD1 (5 bases). The CDR3 sequence is 12 residues long. V dropped 4 bases and J dropped 1 base, with 7 bases sitting between them. The germline V gene encodes CDR1 SQVTM and CDR2 ANQGSEA. The CDR3, as DNA: TGCAGCGTTGGACAGACCCAAGAGACCCAGTACTTC. Protein sequence: CSVGQTQETQYF.

V is TRBV10-3 and J is TRBJ1-2; no reliable D call. Germline V lookup: CDR1 ENHRY, CDR2 SYGVKD. Deletions cut 7 bases from V and 5 bases from J, with 23 bases between. This CDR3 has 16 amino acids. In DNA, the CDR3 is TGTGCCATCAAACCCACCCCTCTCGGAGGGAATTATGGCTACACCTTC. This gives the protein CAIKPTPLGGNYGYTF.

The rearrangement links TRBV5-6 to TRBJ2-3; TRBD1 is a possible D gene (6 bases). The germline gives CDR1 SGHDT, CDR2 YYEEEE. CDR3 length: 16 amino acids. Trimming stripped 5 bases from V and 4 bases from J, with 20 bases between. Here the CDR3 DNA reads TGTGCCAGCAGTTCGCACCGGGACAACCTGGCAGATACGCAGTATTTT. It specifies CASSSHRDNLADTQYF.

The V call is TRBV6-5, the J call TRBJ2-1; the match to TRBD1 covers 8 bases. V shed 4 bases and J 5 bases; nucleotides not matched to a gene: 7. CDR1 is MNHEY and CDR2 is SVGAGI in the germline V gene. The CDR3 loop spans 15 amino acids. This chain's CDR3 is CASSFSGTGNNEQFF. The CDR3 region has the DNA TGTGCCAGCAGTTTTTCCGGGACAGGAAACAATGAGCAGTTCTTC.

The chain links TRBV11-1 to TRBJ2-7; 7 bases fit TRBD1. After removal of 3 bases from V and 1 base from J, the junction contained 6 bases not matched to a gene. Germline CDR1 SGHAT, CDR2 FQDESV (reference sequence). The CDR3 covers 15 residues. CDR3 region: CASSFDRVSSYEQYF. CDR3 DNA sequence: TGTGCCAGCAGCTTCGACAGGGTTTCGTCCTACGAGCAGTACTTC. The full variable domain, rest sourced from reference TRBV11-1 and TRBJ2-7, is EAEVAQSPRYKITEKSQAVAFWCDPISGHATLYWYRQILGQGPELLVQFQDESVVDDSQLPKDRFSAERLKGVDSTLKIQPAELGDSAMYLCASSFDRVSSYEQYFGPGTRLTVT.

The chain has TRBV7-2 and TRBJ2-5; 9 bases fit TRBD2. Germline V gene sequence: CDR1 SGHTA, CDR2 FQGNSA. The CDR3 spans 14 residues. Trimming removed 3 bases from V and 4 bases from J; junction bases left unmatched: 3. In DNA form, the CDR3 reads TGTGCCAGCAGCTTGCTAGCGGGAATAGAGACCCAGTACTTC. Its protein product is CASSLLAGIETQYF.

This rearrangement joins TRBV21-1 to TRBJ1-1; the table's TRBD1 call for D was not verified on the DNA. TRBV21-1 is a pseudogene segment. This CDR3 is 15 amino acids long. The CDR3 here is CASSQKQGSDTEAFF. CDR3 nucleotides: TGTGCCAGCAGTCAAAAACAGGGGTCGGACACTGAAGCTTTCTTT.

The sample holds a few counts of this clone. V is TRBV6-5 and J is TRBJ2-7; D is possibly TRBD1 (5 bases). CDR3 size: 14 residues. Deletions cut 6 bases from V and 7 bases from J, with 19 bases between. The germline gives CDR1 MNHEY, CDR2 SVGAGI. The CDR3 nucleotides are TGTGCCAGCAGCCCCGGGTGGGGCCCTTTTGAGCAGTACTTC. Its protein is CASSPGWGPFEQYF.

This sequence joins TRBV9 and TRBJ1-1; D is unclear. CDR1 is SGDLS, CDR2 YYNGEE, per germline. V was trimmed by 4 bases and J by 1 base, leaving 14 bases between them. This CDR3 is 15 amino acids long. DNA of the CDR3: TGTGCCAGCAGCCCCCGTTTTCGCGAGAACACTGAAGCTTTCTTT. Translated, it gives CASSPRFRENTEAFF.

This clone was detected once. J is TRBJ2-1 and V is TRBV11-2; 8 bases map to TRBD1. The ends lost 5 bases at V and 10 bases at J; junction bases unmatched: 7. The CDR3 totals 13 residues. Germline assignment: CDR1 SGHAT and CDR2 FQNNGV. For the CDR3, the DNA is TGTGCCAGCAGCGATCCGGACAGGGTAGAGCAGTTCTTC. It codes for CASSDPDRVEQFF.

This sequence joins TRBV2 and TRBJ1-2; D gene uncertain. Trimming left V 5 bases short and J 4 bases short, with 23 bases between. Germline CDR1 and CDR2: SNHLY and FYNNEI. This CDR3 spans 17 amino acids. The CDR3 sequence is CASSRYYHLKISYGYTF. DNA of the CDR3: TGTGCCAGCAGTCGATACTATCACCTAAAAATAAGCTATGGCTACACCTTC. Full variable domain (remainder filled in from reference TRBV2 and TRBJ1-2): EPEVTQTPSHQVTQMGQEVILRCVPISNHLYFYWYRQILGQKVEFLVSFYNNEISEKSEIFDDQFSVERPDGSNFTLKIRSTKLEDSAMYFCASSRYYHLKISYGYTFGSGTRLTVV.

Notes on this clone: The junction departs from the called germline gene at one end, perhaps through a read error. The V and J genes are TRBV4-3 and TRBJ2-7; 14 nucleotides line up with TRBD2. This CDR3 spans 16 amino acids. Germline CDR1 reads LGHNA; CDR2 reads YSLEER. The CDR3 reads CASSRTSGRTVYEQYF. DNA for the CDR3: TGCGCTAGCAGCCGGACTAGCGGGAGGACGGTCTACGAGCAGTACTTC.

The chain has TRBV7-2 and TRBJ1-4; no firm D call. V was clipped by 2 bases and J by 8 bases, with 15 bases between them. The CDR3 spans 15 residues. Germline loops: CDR1 SGHTA, CDR2 FQGNSA. CDR3 in amino acids: CASSLTGTTGEKLFF. The CDR3 DNA follows: TGTGCCAGCAGCTTAACCGGTACGACGGGAGAAAAACTGTTTTTT.

This clone was observed a few times. The chain uses TRBV18 and TRBJ2-7; D is unclear. Germline CDR1 is KGHSH and CDR2 is LQKENI. V lost 3 bases and J 2 bases, leaving 14 bases between the germline ends. The CDR3 spans 15 residues. CDR3 in amino acids: CASSPRRSVTYEQYF. CDR3 sequence (DNA): TGTGCCAGCTCACCGCGGCGGAGCGTCACCTACGAGCAGTACTTC.

This clone was recorded only once. The V call is TRBV23-1, the J call TRBJ2-5, with D perhaps TRBD1 (6 bases). TRBV23-1 qualifies as an ORF whose function is uncertain. Trimming took off 0 bases at V and 5 bases at J, with 16 bases between the two ends. The CDR3 totals 16 residues. CDR3 residues: CASSQSPGQQTETQYF. The CDR3 bases are TGCGCCAGCAGTCAATCCCCGGGACAACAGACGGAGACCCAGTACTTC.

J is TRBJ2-3 and V is TRBV11-2; D unclear. Trimming removed 5 bases at V and 2 bases at J, with 5 bases between. The CDR3 loop spans 12 amino acids. CDR1 and CDR2 from the germline V gene are SGHAT and FQNNGV. The CDR3 coding sequence is TGTGCCAGCAGCCTTTTCACAGATACGCAGTATTTT. It yields the protein CASSLFTDTQYF.

The V call is TRBV5-6, the J call TRBJ1-1; D perhaps matches TRBD1 (5 bases). CDR1 is SGHDT, CDR2 YYEEEE, per germline. V was shortened by 7 bases and J by 10 bases, with 17 bases between the two germline ends. The CDR3 contains 12 residues. The CDR3 here is CASAPGGDGAFF. In DNA form, the CDR3 reads TGTGCCAGCGCCCCGGGAGGGGACGGAGCTTTCTTT.

This chain links TRBV11-3 with TRBJ2-3; D gene unclear. The CDR3 consists of 14 residues. Germline assignment: CDR1 SGHNT and CDR2 YENEEA. Trimming took 5 bases from V and 2 from J, leaving 11 bases between them. CDR3 nucleotide sequence: TGTGCCAGCAGCCGCCTAAGCGTCACAGATACGCAGTATTTT. It yields the protein CASSRLSVTDTQYF.

A word on this clone: This CDR3 is also generated by other DNA sequences in the sample. V and J are TRBV9 and TRBJ1-2, with 9 bases fitting TRBD1. The CDR3 has 15 amino acids. Per germline, CDR1 SGDLS and CDR2 YYNGEE. V gave up 3 bases and J gave up 0 bases; unmatched junction bases: 3. This chain's CDR3 is CASSAQGAANYGYTF. CDR3 nucleotides: TGTGCCAGCAGCGCACAGGGGGCTGCTAACTATGGCTACACCTTC.